This T cell receptor beta chain originates from a study of blood T cell repertoires in COVID-19. Study information: COVID-19 samples from acute and convalescent phases originated in the United States, Italy and Spain. Sources were T cells, B-cell-depleted T cells, or PBMCs; the material itself was cDNA or gDNA.

Under the authors' procedure: Cell counts per sample came from amplifying reference gene primers. The method was immunoSEQ multiplex PCR; TCRdb's version includes in-frame clones alone and lacks a portion of them. For V, J and clone size, that table is used; D and trimming come from the DNA. The data contain about 110,000 clones, about 85% of them singletons. Germline CDR1 reads SGDLS; CDR2 reads YYNGEE. Trimming stripped 0 bases from V and 7 bases from J, with 7 bases between. The CDR3 extends over 12 amino acids. V is TRBV9 and J is TRBJ1-1; no reliable D call. Sequencing was performed on peripheral blood. This receptor was taken from a human donor in a cohort sampled during active COVID-19. CDR3 protein: CASSVEGSEAFF. CDR3 coding DNA: TGTGCCAGCAGCGTAGAAGGGAGTGAAGCTTTCTTT. Complete variable domain (other parts from reference TRBV9 and TRBJ1-1): DSGVTQTPKHLITATGQRVTLRCSPRSGDLSVYWYQQSLDQGLQFLIQYYNGEERAKGNILERFSAQQFPDLHSELNLSSLELGDSALYFCASSVEGSEAFFGQGTRLTVV.